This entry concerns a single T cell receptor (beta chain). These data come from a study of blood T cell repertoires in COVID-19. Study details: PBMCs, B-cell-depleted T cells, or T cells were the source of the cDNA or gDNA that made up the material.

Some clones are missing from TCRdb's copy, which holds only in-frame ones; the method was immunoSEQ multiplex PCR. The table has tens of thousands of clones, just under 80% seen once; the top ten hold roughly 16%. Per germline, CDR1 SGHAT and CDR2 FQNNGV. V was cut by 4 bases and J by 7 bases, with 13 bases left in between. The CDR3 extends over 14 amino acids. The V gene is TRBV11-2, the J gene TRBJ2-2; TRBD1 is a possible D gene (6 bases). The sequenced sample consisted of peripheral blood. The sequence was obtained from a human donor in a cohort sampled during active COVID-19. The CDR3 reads CASSSWTVSGELFF. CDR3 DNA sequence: TGTGCCAGCAGCTCTTGGACAGTTAGCGGGGAGCTGTTTTTT.